Listed below are T cell receptor beta chains from one sample, sequenced in a study of OX40 agonist ivuxolimab in advanced cancers. Clones were sequenced by immunoSEQ multiplex PCR, and TCRdb holds only the in-frame ones, with some missing. The sample records 60,000 to 65,000 clones, roughly 90% being singletons. The sequenced sample was CD4+ or CD8+ T cells sorted from blood, obtained in a trial of the OX40 agonist ivuxolimab. Source of these receptors: an adult with an advanced solid tumor such as melanoma, head and neck, liver or kidney cancer. Each CDR3 is given with its conserved first and last residue. A D gene is named only where the DNA matches it firmly. Size values are once, few and many counts, or a class for expanded clones, and some rows have none.

>TRBJ1-1|TRBV29-1|-|-
TGCAGCGTTGATGCCTCACCTGACACTGAAGCTTTCTTT
CSVDASPDTEAFF
>TRBJ1-2|TRBV5-4|-|-
TGTGCCAGCAGCTTGGGAATCTTGGTGGAACGGCGAGGCTACACCTTC
CASSLGILVERRGYTF
>TRBJ2-7|TRBV12-5|-|-
TGTGCTAGTGGTTTGCCGGTTATCCCCACCCTGGGTGAGCAGTACTTC
CASGLPVIPTLGEQYF
>TRBJ1-5|TRBV6-5|-|-
TGTGCCAGCAGCCGAGTCCCGCATCAGCCCCAGCATTTT
CASSRVPHQPQHF
>TRBJ1-4|TRBV19|-|-
TGTGCCAGTAATCAGGGGAGTTTAACTAATGAAAAACTGTTTTTT
CASNQGSLTNEKLFF
>TRBJ1-3|TRBV7-3|-|-
TGTGCCAGCAGCTTAGCAGGGACCTCTGGAAACACCATATATTTT
CASSLAGTSGNTIYF
>TRBJ2-3|TRBV6-1|-|-
TGTGCCAGCAGGCCTCCAGTAGGTGATACGCAGTATTTT
CASRPPVGDTQYF
>TRBJ1-1|TRBV10-3|-|TRBD1
TGTGCCATCAACAACGGACAGGGGGCACCTGAAGCTTTCTTT
CAINNGQGAPEAFF
>TRBJ2-1|TRBV18|-|TRBD1
TGTGCCAGCTCAACTGACCCGGGACAGAACTACAATGAGCAGTTCTTC
CASSTDPGQNYNEQFF
>TRBJ2-5|TRBV7-9|-|-
TGTGCCAGCAGCCCCCGTGGGGAGACCCAGTACTTC
CASSPRGETQYF
>TRBJ1-4|TRBV11-2|-|-
TGTGCCAGCAGCTTAGAATGGGGGAATAATGAAAAACTGTTTTTT
CASSLEWGNNEKLFF
>TRBJ1-1|TRBV7-2|-|-
TGTGCCAGCAGCTCCTCAAGGAACACTGAAGCTTTCTTT
CASSSSRNTEAFF
>TRBJ2-1|TRBV5-1|-|-
TGCGCCAGCAGCTCGCAACCCGGAGGTGAGCAGTTCTTC
CASSSQPGGEQFF
>TRBJ2-7|TRBV19|-|-
TGTGCCAGTAGTATAGAAGGGGGGGCCTCCTACGAGCAGTACTTC
CASSIEGGASYEQYF
>TRBJ2-7|TRBV5-4|few|TRBD2
TGTGCCAGCAGTCTCCCCCAGACTAGCGGGAGAAGCGAGCAGTACTTC
CASSLPQTSGRSEQYF
>TRBJ2-7|TRBV6-5|-|TRBD1
TGTGCCAGCAGTTACGGGACAGGGGGCTACGAGCAGTACTTC
CASSYGTGGYEQYF
>TRBJ2-7|TRBV2|once|TRBD2
TGTGCCAGCAGTACCTTGGCGGGAGGCCCGGGTGAGCAGTACTTC
CASSTLAGGPGEQYF
>TRBJ1-4|TRBV5-1|-|-
TGCGCCAGCAGCCGTAGGGGGGATGAAAAACTGTTTTTT
CASSRRGDEKLFF
>TRBJ2-7|TRBV4-2|-|TRBD1
TGTGCCAGCAGCCAAACCGGGACAGGGAGGTCCTACGAGCAGTACTTC
CASSQTGTGRSYEQYF
>TRBJ1-5|TRBV4-1|-|-
TGCGCCAGCAGCCAAGATACAAACCGGCCCCAGCATTTT
CASSQDTNRPQHF
>TRBJ2-5|TRBV5-1|-|TRBD1
TGCGCCAGCAGCATGGGACAGGGAGCAGAGACCCAGTACTTC
CASSMGQGAETQYF
>TRBJ2-3|TRBV2|-|-
TGTGCCAGCAGGCTAGCGTCTAGCACAGATACGCAGTATTTT
CASRLASSTDTQYF
>TRBJ2-5|TRBV11-2|-|TRBD1
TGTGCCAGCAGCCATAACAGGGGGCGGGAGACCCAGTACTTC
CASSHNRGRETQYF